This T cell receptor beta chain comes out of a study of T cells in Graves' hyperthyroidism and ophthalmopathy. Trimming shortened V by 5 bases and J by 0 bases, and 10 bases separated the two germline ends. The CDR3 contains 15 residues. The germline gives CDR1 MNHNS, CDR2 SASEGT. RNA transcripts were the template for amplifying TCR beta CDR3 regions. The TCR CDR3 first-round RT-PCR relied on the HTBI primer set. MiXCR was run by TCRdb on the multiplex PCR reads, yielding one entry per CDR3 protein. The sample lists over 400,000 distinct CDR3 sequences, around a fifth occurring once. J is TRBJ2-2 and V is TRBV6-1; unclear D gene. The specimen sequenced was blood. The source is a woman in her seventies with Graves' ophthalmopathy. CDR3 region: CASSPVYANTGELFF. In DNA form, the CDR3 reads TGTGCCAGCAGTCCTGTATACGCGAACACCGGGGAGCTGTTTTTT.